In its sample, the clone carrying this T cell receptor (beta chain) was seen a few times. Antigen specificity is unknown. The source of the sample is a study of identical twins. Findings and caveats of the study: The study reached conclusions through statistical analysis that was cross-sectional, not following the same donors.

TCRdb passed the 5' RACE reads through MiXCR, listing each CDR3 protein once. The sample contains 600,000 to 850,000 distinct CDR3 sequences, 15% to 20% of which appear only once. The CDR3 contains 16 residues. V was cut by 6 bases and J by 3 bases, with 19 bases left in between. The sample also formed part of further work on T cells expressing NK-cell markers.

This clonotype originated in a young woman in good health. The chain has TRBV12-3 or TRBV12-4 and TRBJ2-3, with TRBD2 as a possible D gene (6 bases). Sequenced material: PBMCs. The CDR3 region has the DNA TGTGCCAGCAGCCCCGACCTGAGCGGGCGAACAGATACGCAGTATTTT. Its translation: CASSPDLSGRTDTQYF.